These 21 T cell receptor beta chains were sequenced from one sample in a study of blood T cell repertoires in COVID-19. Clones were sequenced by immunoSEQ multiplex PCR, and TCRdb holds only the in-frame ones, with some missing. This table holds 100,000 to 150,000 clones, around 87% found once. What was sequenced was peripheral blood. These receptors were collected from a man between 65 and 85 years old with active COVID-19.

This rearrangement joins TRBV28 to TRBJ1-1; 8 nucleotides align to TRBD1. The CDR3 totals 15 residues. From germline, CDR1 is MDHEN and CDR2 SYDVKM. Trimming at V came to 5 bases and at J to 1 base, leaving 6 bases not matched to a gene. The CDR3 coding sequence is TGTGCCAGCAGTACCCCCGGGACAGGGAACACTGAAGCTTTCTTT. Encoded protein: CASSTPGTGNTEAFF.

The V call is TRBV5-1, the J call TRBJ2-1, with 14 nucleotides matching TRBD2. The CDR3 contains 18 residues. V gave up 3 bases and J gave up 2 bases; unmatched junction bases: 7. CDR1 is SGHRS, CDR2 YFSETQ, per germline. The CDR3 coding sequence is TGCGCCAGCAGCTGGCGGCCGGGACTAGCGGGGGCCTACAATGAGCAGTTCTTC. Protein product: CASSWRPGLAGAYNEQFF.

The V and J genes are TRBV7-8 and TRBJ2-2, with TRBD2 matching over 9 bases. CDR1 and CDR2 (germline): SGHVS, FQNEAQ. The V segment lost 5 bases and the J segment 4 bases; nucleotides outside the gene matches: 8. This CDR3 contains 16 residues. The CDR3, as DNA: TGTGCCAGCAGCCCATTAGCGGGAGTGAGCACCGGGGAGCTGTTTTTT. This sequence encodes CASSPLAGVSTGELFF.

V is TRBV30 and J is TRBJ2-7; 11 positions match TRBD1. With 1 base clipped from V and 2 bases from J, the junction kept 4 bases outside the gene matches. The CDR3 contains 15 residues. Per the germline V gene, CDR1 is GTSNPN and CDR2 is SVGIG (reference sequence). CDR3 sequence: CAWSAGQGAPYEQYF. CDR3 bases: TGTGCCTGGAGTGCTGGACAGGGGGCCCCCTACGAGCAGTACTTC.

The chain is built from TRBV10-3 and TRBJ2-1; 10 bases line up with TRBD2. There are 13 residues in the CDR3. The trim removed 10 bases at V and 5 bases at J, leaving 5 bases unmatched. The germline V gene has CDR1 ENHRY and CDR2 SYGVKD. Written as DNA, the CDR3 is TGTGCCACCCGGACTAGCGGAAACAATGAGCAGTTCTTC. Translation: CATRTSGNNEQFF.

The rearrangement uses TRBV5-4 and TRBJ1-1; D is uncertain. This CDR3 has 13 amino acids. The germline V gene has CDR1 SGHNT and CDR2 YYREEE (reference sequence). V was pared by 0 bases and J by 0 bases, with 3 bases between. Written as DNA, the CDR3 is TGTGCCAGCAGCTTGGTTATGAACACTGAAGCTTTCTTT. Its translation is CASSLVMNTEAFF.

Turning to this clone: One end of the junction is discordant with germline, which a read error may explain. The chain has TRBV7-8 and TRBJ1-1; perhaps TRBD1 as D (5 bases). Germline-derived CDR1 and CDR2 are SGHVS and FQNEAQ. This CDR3 contains 14 residues. The CDR3 nucleotides read TGTGCCAGCAGCTTAGAGGAGCACCGGGGGGAAGGTTTCTTT. It codes for CASSLEEHRGEGFF.

The chain is built from TRBV18 and TRBJ2-3; 9 nucleotides match TRBD2. The CDR3 is 15 amino acids. CDR1 KGHSH and CDR2 LQKENI come from the germline V gene. J lost 3 bases, V lost 1 base, and 2 bases had no gene match. Written as DNA, the CDR3 is TGTGCCAGCTCACCACTAGCGGGAGTGACAGATACGCAGTATTTT. The encoded protein is CASSPLAGVTDTQYF.

The chain uses TRBV27 and TRBJ2-7, with D perhaps TRBD1 (6 bases). Trimming stripped 6 bases from V and 0 bases from J, with 12 bases between. CDR1 and CDR2 from the germline V gene are MNHEY and SMNVEV (reference sequence). The CDR3 runs to 14 residues. The chain's CDR3 is CASSPRGSSYEQYF. The CDR3 DNA is TGTGCCAGCAGCCCCAGGGGCAGCTCCTACGAGCAGTACTTC.

CDR3 DNA sequence: TGTGCCAGCAGCTTATTGGCTTCGGGGGATACGCAGTATTTT. Its protein product is CASSLLASGDTQYF. This chain links TRBV7-3 with TRBJ2-3; TRBD2 might be the D (5 bases). CDR1 and CDR2 (germline): SGHTA, FQGTGA. This CDR3 region has 14 residues. The V end was cut by 2 bases, the J end by 6 bases, with 12 bases between.

This chain joins TRBV11-3 and TRBJ1-1; TRBD1 aligns across 11 bases. Per germline, CDR1 SGHNT and CDR2 YENEEA. This CDR3 contains 17 residues. The trim removed 0 bases at V and 4 bases at J, leaving 7 bases unmatched. CDR3 nucleotide sequence: TGTGCCAGCAGCTTAGAAGGGACAGGGGGGACCTCCACTGAAGCTTTCTTT. Protein sequence: CASSLEGTGGTSTEAFF.

This rearrangement joins TRBV18 to TRBJ2-4, with 8 positions matching TRBD1. Germline assignment: CDR1 KGHSH and CDR2 LQKENI. The V and J ends lost 3 bases and 5 bases, in that order; junction bases with no gene match: 3. This CDR3 contains 14 residues. The CDR3 spells CASSPDRVENIQYF. The CDR3 DNA follows: TGTGCCAGCTCACCGGACAGGGTCGAAAACATTCAGTACTTC.

The rearrangement joins TRBV29-1 to TRBJ2-3, with D possibly matching TRBD2 (6 bases). V was cut by 8 bases and J by 3 bases, with 18 bases left in between. This CDR3 has 14 amino acids. Germline CDR1 is SQVTM and CDR2 is ANQGSEA. The CDR3 DNA reads TGCAGCACTTTTGAGGCGGGACCTACAGATACGCAGTATTTT. It yields the protein CSTFEAGPTDTQYF.

The chain couples TRBV12-3 or TRBV12-4 to TRBJ1-1; 7 nucleotides line up with TRBD1. CDR3 length equals 12 residues. V gave up 5 bases and J gave up 8 bases; unmatched junction bases: 5. The CDR3 sequence is CASSPGGREAFF. The CDR3 DNA follows: TGTGCCAGCAGTCCAGGGGGGAGAGAAGCTTTCTTT.

The rearrangement uses TRBV7-9 and TRBJ2-1; 8 nucleotides match TRBD2. This CDR3 is 15 amino acids long. The germline V gene has CDR1 SEHNR and CDR2 FQNEAQ (reference sequence). J gave up 6 bases and V 1 base, and 5 bases lay outside the gene matches. The CDR3 DNA follows: TGTGCCAGCAGCTTAGGGGGTCTAGCGGGCAATGAGCAGTTCTTC. It yields the protein CASSLGGLAGNEQFF.

The gene calls are TRBV7-2 and TRBJ2-7; 12 bases are shared with TRBD2. The CDR3 runs 18 residues. V was pared by 0 bases and J by 1 base, with 7 bases of the junction left unmatched. The germline gives CDR1 SGHTA, CDR2 FQGNSA. The CDR3 DNA sequence: TGTGCCAGCAGCTTAGCGTCTAGCGGGAGGGCCGGTTCCTACGAGCAGTACTTC. It is translated as CASSLASSGRAGSYEQYF.

V gene TRBV7-9 combines with J gene TRBJ2-2; TRBD2 matches 14 bases. J lost 4 bases, V lost 5 bases, and 12 bases had no gene match. Germline assignment: CDR1 SEHNR and CDR2 FQNEAQ (reference sequence). The CDR3 covers 19 residues. CDR3 sequence: CASSGPGLAGVRGTGELFF. Here the CDR3 DNA reads TGTGCCAGCAGCGGACCGGGACTAGCGGGAGTGCGTGGCACCGGGGAGCTGTTTTTT.

V is TRBV7-2 and J is TRBJ2-2; TRBD2 agrees at 7 bases. CDR1 and CDR2 (germline): SGHTA, FQGNSA. The CDR3 contains 14 residues. Trimming cost V 4 bases and J 8 bases; bases outside gene matches: 7. The chain's CDR3 is CASSSGEGTGELFF. CDR3 in DNA: TGTGCCAGCAGCTCCGGGGAGGGCACAGGGGAGCTGTTTTTT.

The CDR3 nucleotides are TGCGCCAGCAGCCAAGACCAGGGACAGTGGGAAAAACTGTTTTTT. Amino acids: CASSQDQGQWEKLFF. The chain links TRBV4-1 to TRBJ1-4; 7 bases fit TRBD1. V trimming: 0 bases; J trimming: 8 bases; junction bases outside the gene matches: 6. CDR1 and CDR2 from the germline V gene are MGHRA and YSYEKL. The CDR3 is made up of 15 amino acids.

The chain joins TRBV19 to TRBJ1-5; 7 nucleotides match TRBD1. This CDR3 contains 14 residues. V was pared by 8 bases and J by 2 bases, with 6 bases of the junction left unmatched. Germline CDR1 and CDR2: LNHDA and SQIVND (reference sequence). The CDR3 bases are TGTGCCAGTTACCGGGACAGTGGCAATCAGCCCCAGCATTTT. Translating it yields CASYRDSGNQPQHF.

The chain joins TRBV3-1 (or the pseudogene TRBV3-2) to TRBJ2-3, with 12 positions matching TRBD2. Germline loops: CDR1 LGHDT, CDR2 YNNKEL (reference sequence). J lost 4 bases, V lost 4 bases, and 6 bases had no gene match. The CDR3 has 16 amino acids. This chain's CDR3 is CASSLQTSGSPDTQYF. The CDR3 coding sequence is TGTGCCAGCAGCCTCCAGACTAGCGGGAGCCCAGATACGCAGTATTTT.